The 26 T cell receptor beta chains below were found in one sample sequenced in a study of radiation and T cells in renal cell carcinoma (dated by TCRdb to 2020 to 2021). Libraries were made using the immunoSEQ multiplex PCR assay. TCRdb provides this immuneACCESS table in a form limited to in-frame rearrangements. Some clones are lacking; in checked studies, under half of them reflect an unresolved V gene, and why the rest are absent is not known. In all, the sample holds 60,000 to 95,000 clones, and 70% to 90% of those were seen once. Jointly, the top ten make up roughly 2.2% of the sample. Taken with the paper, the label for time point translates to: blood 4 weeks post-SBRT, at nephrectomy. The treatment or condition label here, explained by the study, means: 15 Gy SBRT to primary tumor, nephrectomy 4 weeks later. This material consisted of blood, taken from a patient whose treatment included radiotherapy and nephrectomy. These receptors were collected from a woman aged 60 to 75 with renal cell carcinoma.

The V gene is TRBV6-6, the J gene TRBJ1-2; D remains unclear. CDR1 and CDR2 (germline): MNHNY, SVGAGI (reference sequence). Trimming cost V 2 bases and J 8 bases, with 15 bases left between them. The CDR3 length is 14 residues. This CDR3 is CASSYPTSPRGYTF. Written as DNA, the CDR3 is TGTGCCAGCAGTTACCCCACATCCCCGCGGGGCTACACCTTC.

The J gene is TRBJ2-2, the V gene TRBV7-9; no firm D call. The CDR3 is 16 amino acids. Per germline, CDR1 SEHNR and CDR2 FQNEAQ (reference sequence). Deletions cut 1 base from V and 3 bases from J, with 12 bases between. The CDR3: CASSLGRLPDTGELFF. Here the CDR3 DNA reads TGTGCCAGCAGCTTAGGGCGACTCCCGGACACCGGGGAGCTGTTTTTT.

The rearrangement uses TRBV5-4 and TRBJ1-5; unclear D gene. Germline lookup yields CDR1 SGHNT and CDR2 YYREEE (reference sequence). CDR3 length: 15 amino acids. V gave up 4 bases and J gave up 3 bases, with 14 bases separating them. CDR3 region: CASSQEHLFNQPQHF. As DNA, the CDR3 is TGTGCCAGCAGCCAAGAACACCTTTTCAATCAGCCCCAGCATTTT.

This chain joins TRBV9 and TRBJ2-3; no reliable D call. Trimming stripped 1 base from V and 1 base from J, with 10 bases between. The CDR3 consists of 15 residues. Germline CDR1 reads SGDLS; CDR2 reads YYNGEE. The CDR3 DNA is TGTGCCAGCAGCGTAAGCCCTCCCGGCACAGATACGCAGTATTTT. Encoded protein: CASSVSPPGTDTQYF.

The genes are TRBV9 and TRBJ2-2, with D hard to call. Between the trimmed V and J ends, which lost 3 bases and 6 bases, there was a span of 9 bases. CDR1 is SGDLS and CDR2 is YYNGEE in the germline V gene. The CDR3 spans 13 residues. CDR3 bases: TGTGCCAGCAGCGCCGGGTTGGCCGGGGAGCTGTTTTTT. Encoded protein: CASSAGLAGELFF.

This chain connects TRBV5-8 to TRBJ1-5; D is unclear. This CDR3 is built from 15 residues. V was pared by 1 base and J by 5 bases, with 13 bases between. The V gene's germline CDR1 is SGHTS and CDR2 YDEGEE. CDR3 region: CASSLKEQVHQPQHF. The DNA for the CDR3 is TGTGCCAGCAGCTTGAAAGAGCAGGTTCATCAGCCCCAGCATTTT.

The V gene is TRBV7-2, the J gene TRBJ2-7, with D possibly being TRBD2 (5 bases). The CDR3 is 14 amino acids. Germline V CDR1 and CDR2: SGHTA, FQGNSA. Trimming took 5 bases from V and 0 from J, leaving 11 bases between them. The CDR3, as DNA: TGTGCCAGCAGCGTCGGACTGAGCTCCTACGAGCAGTACTTC. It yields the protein CASSVGLSSYEQYF.

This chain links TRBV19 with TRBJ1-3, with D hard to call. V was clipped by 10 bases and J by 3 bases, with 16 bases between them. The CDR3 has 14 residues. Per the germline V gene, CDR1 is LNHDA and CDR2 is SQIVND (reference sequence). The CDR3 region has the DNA TGTGCCACCAAGCCAGGAGATCGTGGAAACACCATATATTTT. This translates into CATKPGDRGNTIYF.

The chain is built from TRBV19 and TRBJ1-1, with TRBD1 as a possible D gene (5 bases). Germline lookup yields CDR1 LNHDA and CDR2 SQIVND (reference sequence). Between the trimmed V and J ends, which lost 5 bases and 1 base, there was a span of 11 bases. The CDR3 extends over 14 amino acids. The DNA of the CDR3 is TGTGCCAGTAGTTCCTTGACAGAGAACACTGAAGCTTTCTTT. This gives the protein CASSSLTENTEAFF.

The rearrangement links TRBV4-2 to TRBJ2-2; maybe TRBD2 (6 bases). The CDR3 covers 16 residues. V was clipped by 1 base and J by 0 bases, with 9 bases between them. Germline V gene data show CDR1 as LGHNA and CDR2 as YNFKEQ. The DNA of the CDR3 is TGTGCCAGCAGCCAAGCGGCGGGGTCGAACACCGGGGAGCTGTTTTTT. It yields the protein CASSQAAGSNTGELFF.

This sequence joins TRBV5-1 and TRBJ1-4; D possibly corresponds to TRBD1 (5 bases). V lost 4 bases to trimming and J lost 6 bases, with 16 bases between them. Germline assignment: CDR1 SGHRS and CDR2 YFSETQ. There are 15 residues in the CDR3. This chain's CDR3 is CASSREPGADEKLFF. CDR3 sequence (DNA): TGCGCCAGCAGCCGGGAGCCCGGGGCAGATGAAAAACTGTTTTTT.

The CDR3 sequence: CASSIVTGGANYGYTF. The DNA for the CDR3 is TGTGCCAGTAGTATAGTCACAGGAGGGGCTAACTATGGCTACACCTTC. The chain recombines TRBV19 with TRBJ1-2, with TRBD1 as a possible D gene (5 bases). With 1 base removed from V and 0 bases from J, the gap between germline ends came to 12 bases. Germline V CDR1 and CDR2: LNHDA, SQIVND (reference sequence). This CDR3 has 16 residues.

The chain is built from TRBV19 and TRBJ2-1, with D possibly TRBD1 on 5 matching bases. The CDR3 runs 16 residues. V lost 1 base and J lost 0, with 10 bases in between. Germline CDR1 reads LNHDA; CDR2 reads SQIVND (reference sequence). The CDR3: CASSIAGKGSYNEQFF. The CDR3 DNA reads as TGTGCCAGTAGTATAGCAGGGAAAGGCTCCTACAATGAGCAGTTCTTC.

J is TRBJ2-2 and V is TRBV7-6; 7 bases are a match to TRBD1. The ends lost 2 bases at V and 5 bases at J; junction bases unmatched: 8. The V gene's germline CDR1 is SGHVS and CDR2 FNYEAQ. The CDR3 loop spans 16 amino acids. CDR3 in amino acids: CASSLTTGFLTGELFF. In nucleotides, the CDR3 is TGTGCCAGCAGCTTAACGACAGGGTTCCTTACCGGGGAGCTGTTTTTT.

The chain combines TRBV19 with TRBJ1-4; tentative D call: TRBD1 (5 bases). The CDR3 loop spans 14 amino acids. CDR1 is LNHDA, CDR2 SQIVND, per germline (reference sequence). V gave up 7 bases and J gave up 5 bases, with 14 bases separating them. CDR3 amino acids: CASIGDGFNEKLFF. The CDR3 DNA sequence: TGTGCCAGTATTGGGGACGGCTTCAATGAAAAACTGTTTTTT.

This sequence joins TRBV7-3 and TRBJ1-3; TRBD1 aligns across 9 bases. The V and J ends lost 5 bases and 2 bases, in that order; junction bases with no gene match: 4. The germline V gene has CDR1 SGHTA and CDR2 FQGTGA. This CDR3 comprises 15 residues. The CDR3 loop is CASSVTGGAGNTIYF. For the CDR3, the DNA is TGTGCCAGCAGCGTGACAGGGGGTGCTGGAAACACCATATATTTT.

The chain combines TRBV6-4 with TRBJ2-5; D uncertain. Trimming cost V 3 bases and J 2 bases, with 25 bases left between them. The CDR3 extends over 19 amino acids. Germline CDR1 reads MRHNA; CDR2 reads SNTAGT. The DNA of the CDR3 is TGTGCCAGCAGTGATGCATTCGGGTCGTCTGGAAACTATCAAGAGACCCAGTACTTC. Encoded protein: CASSDAFGSSGNYQETQYF.

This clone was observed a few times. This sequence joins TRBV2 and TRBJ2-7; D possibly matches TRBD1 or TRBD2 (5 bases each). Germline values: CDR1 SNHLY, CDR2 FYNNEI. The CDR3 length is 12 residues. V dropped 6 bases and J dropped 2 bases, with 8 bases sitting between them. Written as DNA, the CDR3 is TGTGCCAGCAGGGGACCGACCTACGAGCAGTACTTC. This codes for CASRGPTYEQYF.

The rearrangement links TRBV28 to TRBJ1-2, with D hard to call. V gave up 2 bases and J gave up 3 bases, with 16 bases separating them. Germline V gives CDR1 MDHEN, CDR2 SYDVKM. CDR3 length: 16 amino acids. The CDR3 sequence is CASSLTGRRGHYGYTF. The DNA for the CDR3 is TGTGCCAGCAGTTTAACCGGGCGCCGGGGTCACTATGGCTACACCTTC.

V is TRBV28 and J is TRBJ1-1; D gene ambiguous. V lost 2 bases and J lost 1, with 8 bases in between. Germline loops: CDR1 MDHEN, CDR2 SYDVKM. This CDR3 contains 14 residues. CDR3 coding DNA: TGTGCCAGCAGTTTAGGGCAGTCGAACACTGAAGCTTTCTTT. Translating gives CASSLGQSNTEAFF. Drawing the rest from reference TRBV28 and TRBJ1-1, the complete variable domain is DVKVTQSSRYLVKRTGEKVFLECVQDMDHENMFWYRQDPGLGLRLIYFSYDVKMKEKGDIPEGYSVSREKKERFSLILESASTNQTSMYLCASSLGQSNTEAFFGQGTRLTVV.

The CDR3 region has the DNA TGTGCCAGCAGCTTAGAGTCACGAGGCACCGGGGAGCTGTTTTTT. Protein sequence: CASSLESRGTGELFF. The rearrangement uses TRBV7-2 and TRBJ2-2; unclear D gene. V lost 1 base to trimming and J lost 4 bases, with 10 bases between them. The CDR3 covers 15 residues. Germline-derived CDR1 and CDR2 are SGHTA and FQGNSA. Full variable domain (remainder filled in from reference TRBV7-2 and TRBJ2-2): GAGVSQSPSNKVTEKGKDVELRCDPISGHTALYWYRQSLGQGLEFLIYFQGNSAPDKSGLPSDRFSAERTGGSVSTLTIQRTQQEDSAVYLCASSLESRGTGELFFGEGSRLTVL.

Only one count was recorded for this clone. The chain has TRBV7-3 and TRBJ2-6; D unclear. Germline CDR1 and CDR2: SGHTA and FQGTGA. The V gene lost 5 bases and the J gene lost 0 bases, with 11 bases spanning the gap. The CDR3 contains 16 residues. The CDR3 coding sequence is TGTGCCAGCAGCCAGACGCTAGGCTCTGGGGCCAACGTCCTGACTTTC. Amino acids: CASSQTLGSGANVLTF.

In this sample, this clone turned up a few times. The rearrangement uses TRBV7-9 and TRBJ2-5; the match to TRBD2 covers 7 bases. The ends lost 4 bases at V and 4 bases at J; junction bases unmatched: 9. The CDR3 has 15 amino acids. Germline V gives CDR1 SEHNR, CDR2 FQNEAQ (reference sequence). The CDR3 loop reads CASSSPRGDGETQYF. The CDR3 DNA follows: TGTGCCAGCAGCTCCCCCCGGGGGGATGGAGAGACCCAGTACTTC.

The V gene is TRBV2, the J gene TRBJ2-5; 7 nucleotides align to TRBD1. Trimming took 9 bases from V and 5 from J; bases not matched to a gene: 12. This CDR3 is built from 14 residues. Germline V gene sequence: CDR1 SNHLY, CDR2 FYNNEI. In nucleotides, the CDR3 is TGTGCCAGAGGGGGCCAACAGGGGCTGGAGACCCAGTACTTC. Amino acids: CARGGQQGLETQYF.

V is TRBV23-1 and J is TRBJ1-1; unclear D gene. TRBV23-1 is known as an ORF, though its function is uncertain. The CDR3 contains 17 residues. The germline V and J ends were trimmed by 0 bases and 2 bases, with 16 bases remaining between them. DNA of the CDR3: TGCGCCAGCAGTCAATCGGTCGTTCCCCGGGGAAACACTGAAGCTTTCTTT. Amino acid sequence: CASSQSVVPRGNTEAFF.

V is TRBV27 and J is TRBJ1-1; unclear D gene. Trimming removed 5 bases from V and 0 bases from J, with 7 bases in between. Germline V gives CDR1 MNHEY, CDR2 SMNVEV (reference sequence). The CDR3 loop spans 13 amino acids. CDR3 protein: CASSIQMNTEAFF. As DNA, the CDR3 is TGTGCCAGCAGTATCCAGATGAACACTGAAGCTTTCTTT.